These 9 T cell receptor beta chains were sequenced from one sample in a study of blood T cells in healthy people across ages. Sample-barcoded 5' priming and a J-beta primer mix drove a second PCR of about 7 to 11 cycles. TCRdb passed the 5' RACE reads through MiXCR, listing each CDR3 protein once. Here the sample spans roughly 500,000 distinct CDR3 sequences, 25% to 30% being singletons. Sequenced material: blood. These receptors were taken from a woman aged 70-85 years in good health.

This clonotype was picked up a small number of times. This chain joins TRBV3-1 and TRBJ2-5; D remains unclear. In germline, CDR1 is LGHDT, CDR2 YNNKEL (reference sequence). V was pared by 2 bases and J by 5 bases, with 12 bases between. This CDR3 contains 14 residues. CDR3 sequence reads: CASSQIGVRETQYF. The CDR3 DNA follows: TGTGCCAGCAGCCAAATCGGCGTCCGGGAGACCCAGTACTTC.

V usage is TRBV20-1 and J usage is TRBJ2-5, with D perhaps matching TRBD1 or TRBD2 (5 bases each). In germline, CDR1 is DFQATT, CDR2 SNEGSKA (reference sequence). There are 14 residues in the CDR3. V was shortened by 6 bases and J by 3 bases, with 17 bases between the two germline ends. The CDR3 sequence: CSARGPAREETQYF. As DNA, the CDR3 is TGCAGTGCCCGAGGGCCCGCCAGGGAAGAGACCCAGTACTTC.

A few counts support this clonotype. The chain carries TRBV7-3 and TRBJ1-2; no reliable D call. The CDR3 loop spans 15 amino acids. With 5 bases removed from V and 0 bases from J, the gap between germline ends came to 13 bases. Per the germline V gene, CDR1 is SGHTA and CDR2 is FQGTGA. The CDR3 bases are TGTGCCAGCAGCCCAGACCCGACCTCTAACTATGGCTACACCTTC. Its translation is CASSPDPTSNYGYTF.

The V and J genes are TRBV5-1 and TRBJ1-4; TRBD1 might be the D (6 bases). Trimming cost V 4 bases and J 5 bases, with 21 bases left between them. The CDR3 contains 17 residues. The germline V gene encodes CDR1 SGHRS and CDR2 YFSETQ. CDR3 sequence: CASSVQGPTASNEKLFF. Here the CDR3 DNA reads TGCGCCAGCAGCGTACAGGGCCCGACGGCTTCGAATGAAAAACTGTTTTTT.

This clonotype was found a few times. The rearrangement joins TRBV2 to TRBJ2-7, with 12 bases fitting TRBD2. Germline assignment: CDR1 SNHLY and CDR2 FYNNEI. Unmatched junction bases numbered 7, after V lost 5 bases and J lost 5 bases. CDR3 size: 15 residues. CDR3 residues: CASSFLAGGPNEQYF. CDR3 DNA: TGTGCCAGCAGTTTCCTAGCGGGGGGGCCCAACGAGCAGTACTTC. Full variable domain (outside the CDR3, taken from reference TRBV2 and TRBJ2-7): EPEVTQTPSHQVTQMGQEVILRCVPISNHLYFYWYRQILGQKVEFLVSFYNNEISEKSEIFDDQFSVERPDGSNFTLKIRSTKLEDSAMYFCASSFLAGGPNEQYFGPGTRLTVT.

The sample holds a few counts of this clonotype. This sequence joins TRBV2 and TRBJ2-4, with D unclear. CDR1 SNHLY and CDR2 FYNNEI come from the germline V gene. The CDR3 has 15 amino acids. V was cut by 4 bases and J by 0 bases, with 10 bases left in between. CDR3 coding DNA: TGTGCCAGCAGTGTAAAGGCCGTAGCCAAAAACATTCAGTACTTC. This encodes CASSVKAVAKNIQYF.

The rearrangement joins TRBV3-1 to TRBJ2-1; 9 bases are shared with TRBD1. The germline V gene encodes CDR1 LGHDT and CDR2 YNNKEL (reference sequence). V dropped 4 bases and J dropped 5; count of bases not matched to a gene: 6. CDR3 size: 15 residues. This CDR3 is CASSPGQGKDNEQFF. CDR3 DNA: TGTGCCAGCAGCCCGGGACAGGGAAAGGACAATGAGCAGTTCTTC.

This chain connects TRBV7-2 to TRBJ1-2; D may be TRBD1 (6 bases). Germline V gene data show CDR1 as SGHTA and CDR2 as FQGNSA. The CDR3 consists of 13 residues. The germline V and J ends were trimmed by 6 bases and 7 bases, with 15 bases remaining between them. Written as DNA, the CDR3 is TGTGCCAGCAGTGTGGAGGGGGGTGGTGGCTACACCTTC. Residues: CASSVEGGGGYTF.

The chain has TRBV6-2 or TRBV6-3 and TRBJ2-6; 9 nucleotides agree with TRBD1. CDR1 is MNHEY, CDR2 SVGEGT, per germline. The CDR3 length is 17 residues. The V segment lost 8 bases and the J segment 0 bases; nucleotides outside the gene matches: 8. CDR3 DNA sequence: TGTGCCAGCTACCCCGGGACAGGGAACTCTGGGGCCAACGTCCTGACTTTC. This translates into CASYPGTGNSGANVLTF.